The next 13 T cell receptor beta chains were all read from a single sample in a study of T cells in Graves' hyperthyroidism and ophthalmopathy. RNA transcripts served as the template for amplifying TCR beta CDR3 regions. HTBI primers were the set used in a first-round RT-PCR of the TCR CDR3. TCRdb processed the multiplex PCR reads anew with MiXCR; each CDR3 protein has one entry. The sample gives some 250,000 distinct CDR3 sequences, 13% to 15% of which show up once; about 14% is in the top ten. The sequenced material came from blood. Receptor source: a woman in her thirties or forties with Graves' hyperthyroidism that later progressed to Graves' ophthalmopathy.

This clonotype has at least ten counts. This chain links TRBV7-2 with TRBJ2-2; 7 nucleotides agree with TRBD2. This CDR3 contains 15 residues. J lost 6 bases, V lost 2 bases, and 6 bases had no gene match. Looked up from germline, CDR1 is SGHTA and CDR2 is FQGNSA. CDR3 sequence reads: CASSLLAGDPGELFF. CDR3 bases: TGTGCCAGCAGCTTACTCGCGGGAGATCCCGGGGAGCTGTTTTTT.

This clonotype occurred many times. The chain carries TRBV28 and TRBJ1-2; possible D gene TRBD1, 6 bases. Trimming removed 3 bases at V and 4 bases at J, with 9 bases between. The CDR3 has 13 amino acids. Germline V gene data show CDR1 as MDHEN and CDR2 as SYDVKM. In DNA form, the CDR3 reads TGTGCCAGCAGTTTCGGACAGCTCTATGGCTACACCTTC. Amino acids: CASSFGQLYGYTF.

This clonotype has ten or more counts. V usage is TRBV10-3 and J usage is TRBJ1-4; D is uncertain. Trimming removed 2 bases from V and 4 bases from J, with 5 bases in between. Germline V gene data show CDR1 as ENHRY and CDR2 as SYGVKD. The CDR3 extends over 13 amino acids. CDR3 DNA sequence: TGTGCCATCAGTGAGATTCGTAATGAAAAACTGTTTTTT. Translation: CAISEIRNEKLFF.

This clonotype occurred many times. V usage is TRBV24-1 and J usage is TRBJ2-7; D is ambiguous. From germline, CDR1 is KGHDR and CDR2 SFDVKD. With 3 bases removed from V and 5 bases from J, the gap between germline ends came to 10 bases. The CDR3 consists of 13 residues. The CDR3 sequence is CATSDPQRNEQYF. Here the CDR3 DNA reads TGTGCCACCAGTGATCCCCAAAGGAACGAGCAGTACTTC.

V is TRBV10-3 and J is TRBJ1-2; 8 nucleotides agree with TRBD1. This CDR3 spans 13 amino acids. V was pared by 4 bases and J by 3 bases, with 1 base of the junction left unmatched. Germline V gives CDR1 ENHRY, CDR2 SYGVKD. CDR3 loop: CAISADRDYGYTF. CDR3 nucleotides: TGTGCCATCAGTGCGGACAGGGACTATGGCTACACCTTC.

This chain connects TRBV9 to TRBJ2-1, with 10 nucleotides matching TRBD2. Germline-derived CDR1 and CDR2 are SGDLS and YYNGEE. Trimming cost V 3 bases and J 0 bases; bases outside gene matches: 12. The CDR3 has 19 residues. The CDR3 bases are TGTGCCAGCAGCGCCCAACTAGCGGGAAATTGGTACTCCTACAATGAGCAGTTCTTC. It encodes CASSAQLAGNWYSYNEQFF.

This clonotype was counted at least ten times. The chain carries TRBV12-3 or TRBV12-4 and TRBJ2-7; 8 nucleotides match TRBD1. The CDR3 has 16 amino acids. Unmatched junction bases numbered 10, after V lost 6 bases and J lost 0 bases. Written as DNA, the CDR3 is TGTGCCAGCAGACGAGGACAGGGCCGGATCTCCTACGAGCAGTACTTC. Translating gives CASRRGQGRISYEQYF.

The sample holds many counts of this clonotype. This rearrangement joins TRBV2 to TRBJ2-1; 8 positions agree with TRBD2. This CDR3 comprises 16 residues. The trim removed 0 bases at V and 5 bases at J, leaving 6 bases unmatched. Germline V lookup: CDR1 SNHLY, CDR2 FYNNEI. The CDR3 DNA follows: TGTGCCAGCAGTGAAGCCGGGACTAGAAAACACAATGAGCAGTTCTTC. Its translation is CASSEAGTRKHNEQFF.

This clonotype showed up many times. The genes are TRBV27 and TRBJ2-7; the D gene could be TRBD1 or TRBD2 (6 bases each). The CDR3 spans 14 residues. Germline CDR1 and CDR2: MNHEY and SMNVEV (reference sequence). The V end lost 3 bases, the J end lost 6 bases, and 15 bases lay between the germline ends. The DNA of the CDR3 is TGTGCCAGCAGTTTCCAGGGGAAGGGGGGCGAGCAGTACTTC. Translating it yields CASSFQGKGGEQYF.

This clonotype was recorded many times. The CDR3 DNA reads as TGTGCCAGCAGGCTGACCGGGACAGGGTCTTACGAGCAGTACTTC. Translated: CASRLTGTGSYEQYF. The chain links TRBV14 to TRBJ2-7; 9 nucleotides match TRBD1. The CDR3 covers 15 residues. Germline assignment: CDR1 SGHDN and CDR2 FVKESK. The trim removed 6 bases at V and 4 bases at J, leaving 10 bases unmatched. The variable domain in full, with the rest retrieved from reference TRBV14 and TRBJ2-7, is EAGVTQFPSHSVIEKGQTVTLRCDPISGHDNLYWYRRVMGKEIKFLLHFVKESKQDESGMPNNRFLAERTGGTYSTLKVQPAELEDSGVYFCASRLTGTGSYEQYFGPGTRLTVT.

This rearrangement joins TRBV7-2 to TRBJ2-1; D might be TRBD2 (6 bases). CDR3 length: 15 residues. The V and J ends lost 4 bases and 5 bases respectively, with 15 bases between them. CDR1 SGHTA and CDR2 FQGNSA come from the germline V gene. This CDR3 reads CASSYLATTHNEQFF. The CDR3 DNA follows: TGTGCCAGCAGCTATCTAGCGACAACACACAATGAGCAGTTCTTC.

For this clonotype: A read error is likely, as this CDR3 ends without the conserved phenylalanine or tryptophan. This rearrangement joins TRBV11-2 to TRBJ2-1; 7 bases are shared with TRBD2. J was trimmed by 7 bases and V by 1 base; bases with no gene match: 7. Germline V gene sequence: CDR1 SGHAT, CDR2 FQNNGV. The CDR3 spans 15 residues. The DNA of the CDR3 is TGTGCCAGCAGCTTAGTGGCGGGAGTATGGAATGAGCAGTTCCTC. It yields the protein CASSLVAGVWNEQFL.

This clonotype has just a few counts. The chain recombines TRBV5-6 with TRBJ2-6; tentative D call: TRBD1 (6 bases). There are 15 residues in the CDR3. The ends were cut back, 4 bases at V and 2 bases at J, with 10 bases in the middle. Germline loops: CDR1 SGHDT, CDR2 YYEEEE. The CDR3 spells CASSNRQAGANVLTF. The CDR3 bases are TGTGCCAGCAGCAACCGACAGGCTGGGGCCAACGTCCTGACTTTC.